This T cell receptor beta chain was captured in a study of long-term antiretroviral therapy in people with HIV. Study details: The earliest specimens came about a decade ahead of the 2015 immediate-ART recommendation. The study's findings and limits: The study found narrower CDR3 length ranges in HIV repertoires than in controls.

At survey level, the immunoSEQ assay was run in its v3.0 version. The assay was immunoSEQ multiplex PCR, and TCRdb's table has in-frame clones only and misses some. The sample has fewer than 30,000 clones; about 80% are singletons. Every participant with HIV received treatment in the United States. Comments on this clone: Its antigen is unknown.

The CDR3 has 14 residues. Trimming removed 4 bases at V and 6 bases at J, with 14 bases between. Germline lookup yields CDR1 SGHTA and CDR2 FQGNSA. The sequencing used unsorted PBMCs, collected 0.7 years before starting antiretroviral therapy. This TCR was sampled from a young man with HIV. This rearrangement joins TRBV7-2 to TRBJ2-3; D unclear. The DNA of the CDR3 is TGTGCCAGCAGCTCCACGGGCCCTACGGATACGCAGTATTTT. Its protein is CASSSTGPTDTQYF.